Sequencing of this T cell receptor beta chain was carried out in a study of blood T cell repertoires in COVID-19. Across the study: T cells, B-cell-depleted T cells, or PBMCs supplied cDNA or gDNA.

The authors' processing: Nucleated cell number was recorded as an estimate derived from reference gene primer amplification. Repertoires were generated with immunoSEQ multiplex PCR, while TCRdb's copy carries only in-frame clones and drops some. V and J calls and clone size are given by that table; D and trimming were obtained from the DNA. The data contain around 460,000 clones, about 87% of them singletons. Enrollment of patients from Seattle took place during active infection, with longitudinal follow-up. The CDR3 is 20 residues long. Trimming took 4 bases from V and 7 from J; bases not matched to a gene: 19. In its sample, this clone was seen many times.

This sequence joins TRBV23-1 and TRBJ2-1, with 13 bases aligning to TRBD2. TRBV23-1 is reported as an ORF; its role is uncertain. This receptor was taken from a man younger than 30 with COVID-19, enrolled during active disease. The sample comprised peripheral blood. CDR3 residues: CASSRWGEPGLAGSSNEQFF. The CDR3, as DNA: TGCGCCAGCAGTCGTTGGGGGGAACCGGGACTAGCGGGGTCTTCGAATGAGCAGTTCTTC.